This T cell receptor (beta chain) was recorded in a study of neurological immune-mediated disorders. This clonotype was detected many times. As yet, its antigen is unknown. Synthesis of cDNA was accomplished via 5'RACE employing 10-nucleotide random UMIs. TCRdb re-called the 5' RACE reads through MiXCR, storing one row per CDR3 protein. The sample holds about 50,000 distinct CDR3 sequences, roughly 8% seen once. Time point here: longitudinal time-point 3. General observations from the study: HTLV-1-associated myelopathy ranked highest for TCR clonal expansion and multiple sclerosis lowest, beneath healthy controls.

Per the germline V gene, CDR1 is SGHRS and CDR2 is YFSETQ. V was trimmed by 0 bases and J by 2 bases, leaving 18 bases between them. CDR3 size: 17 residues. The specimen sequenced was PBMCs. The TCR originated in a woman aged 40 to 55 in good health. V is TRBV5-1 and J is TRBJ2-7; D gene unclear. CDR3 amino acids: CASSLDVYRNRAYEQYF. The CDR3, as DNA: TGCGCCAGCAGCTTGGACGTGTACCGGAACCGTGCCTACGAGCAGTACTTC.